This T cell receptor (beta chain) was sequenced during a study of cytomegalovirus exposure and HLA in healthy donors. Study-wide findings and caveats: In a later analysis, compared with equally common non-associated chains, HLA-associated beta chains were more expanded.

This clone was picked up a small number of times. As yet, its antigen is unknown. Primers: 60 Vbeta forward and 13 Jbeta reverse. The repertoire was sequenced with immunoSEQ multiplex PCR; TCRdb's copy has only in-frame clones and lacks some. Of about 140,000 clones in the sample, roughly 9.6% were seen once. V lost 3 bases to trimming and J lost 9 bases; unmatched junction nucleotides: 5. The CDR3 length is 13 residues. Germline V gene data show CDR1 as SEHNR and CDR2 as FQNEAQ (reference sequence). This sequence joins TRBV7-9 and TRBJ2-1; 7 bases line up with TRBD1. Material: PBMCs. The clonotype comes from a woman aged 40-49 years in good health and CMV-seropositive. The CDR3 region has the DNA TGTGCCAGCAGCTTTGAACAGGGGTTTGAGCAGTTCTTC. Translation: CASSFEQGFEQFF.